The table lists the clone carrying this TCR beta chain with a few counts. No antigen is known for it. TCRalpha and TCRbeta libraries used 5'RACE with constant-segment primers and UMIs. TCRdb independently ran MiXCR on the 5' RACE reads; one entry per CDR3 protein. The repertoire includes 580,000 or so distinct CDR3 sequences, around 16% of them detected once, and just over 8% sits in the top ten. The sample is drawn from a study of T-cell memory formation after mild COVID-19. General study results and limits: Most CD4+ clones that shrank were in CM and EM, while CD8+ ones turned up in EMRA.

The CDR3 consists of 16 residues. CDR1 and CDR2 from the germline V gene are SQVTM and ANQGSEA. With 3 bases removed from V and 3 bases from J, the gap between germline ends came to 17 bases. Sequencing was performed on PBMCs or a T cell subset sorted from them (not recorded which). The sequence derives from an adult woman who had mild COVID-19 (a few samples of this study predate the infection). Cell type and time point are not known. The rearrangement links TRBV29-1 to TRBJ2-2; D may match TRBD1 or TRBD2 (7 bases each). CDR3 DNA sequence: TGCAGCGTTGATAGGTGGCAGGGGGGGTACACCGGGGAGCTGTTTTTT. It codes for CSVDRWQGGYTGELFF.